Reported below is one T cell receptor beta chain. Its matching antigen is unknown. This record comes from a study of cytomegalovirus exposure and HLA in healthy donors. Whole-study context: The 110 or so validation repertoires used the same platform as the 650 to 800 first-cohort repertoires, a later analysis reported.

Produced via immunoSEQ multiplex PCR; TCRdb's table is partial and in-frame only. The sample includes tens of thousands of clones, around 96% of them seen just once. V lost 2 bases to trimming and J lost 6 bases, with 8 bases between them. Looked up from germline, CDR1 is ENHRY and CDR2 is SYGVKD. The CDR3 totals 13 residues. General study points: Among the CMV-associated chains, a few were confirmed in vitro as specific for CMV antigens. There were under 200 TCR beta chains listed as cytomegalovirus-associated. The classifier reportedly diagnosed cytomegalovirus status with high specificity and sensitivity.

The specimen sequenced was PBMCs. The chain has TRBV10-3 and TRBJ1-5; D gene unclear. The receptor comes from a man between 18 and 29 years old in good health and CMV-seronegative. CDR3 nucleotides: TGTGCCATCAGTGAGACTATAAGTCAGCCCCAGCATTTT. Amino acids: CAISETISQPQHF.